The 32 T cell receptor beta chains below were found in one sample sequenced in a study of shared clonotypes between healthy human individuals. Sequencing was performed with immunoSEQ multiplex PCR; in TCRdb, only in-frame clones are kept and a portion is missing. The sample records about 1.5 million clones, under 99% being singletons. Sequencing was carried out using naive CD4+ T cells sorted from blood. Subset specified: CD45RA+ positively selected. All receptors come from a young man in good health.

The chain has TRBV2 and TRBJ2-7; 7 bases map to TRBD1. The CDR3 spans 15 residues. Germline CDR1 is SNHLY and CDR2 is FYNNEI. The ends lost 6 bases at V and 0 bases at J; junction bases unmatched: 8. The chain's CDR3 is CASRGNRGASYEQYF. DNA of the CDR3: TGTGCCAGCAGGGGGAACAGGGGTGCCTCCTACGAGCAGTACTTC.

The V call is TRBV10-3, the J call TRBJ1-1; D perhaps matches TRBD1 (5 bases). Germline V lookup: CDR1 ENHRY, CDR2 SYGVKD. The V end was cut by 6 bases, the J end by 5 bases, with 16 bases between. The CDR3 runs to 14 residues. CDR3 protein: CAIRGVGAGTEAFF. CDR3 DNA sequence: TGTGCCATCAGGGGGGTAGGGGCTGGGACTGAAGCTTTCTTT.

CDR3 loop: CAWSVLLGQGARRPYNEQFF. The CDR3 nucleotides are TGTGCCTGGAGTGTACTTTTGGGACAGGGGGCGCGTCGGCCGTACAATGAGCAGTTCTTC. The rearrangement uses TRBV30 and TRBJ2-1; 12 positions match TRBD1. This CDR3 region has 20 residues. V gave up 0 bases and J gave up 4 bases; unmatched junction bases: 16. Germline CDR1 reads GTSNPN; CDR2 reads SVGIG (reference sequence).

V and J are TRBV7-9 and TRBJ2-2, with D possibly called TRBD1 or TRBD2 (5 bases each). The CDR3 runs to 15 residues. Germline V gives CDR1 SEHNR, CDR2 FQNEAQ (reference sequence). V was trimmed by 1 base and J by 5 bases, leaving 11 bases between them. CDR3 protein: CASSLVAGGTGELFF. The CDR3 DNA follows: TGTGCCAGCAGCTTAGTTGCTGGGGGAACCGGGGAGCTGTTTTTT.

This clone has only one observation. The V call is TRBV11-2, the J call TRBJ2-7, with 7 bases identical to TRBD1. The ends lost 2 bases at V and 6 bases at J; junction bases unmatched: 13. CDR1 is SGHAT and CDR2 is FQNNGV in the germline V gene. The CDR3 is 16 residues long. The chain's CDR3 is CASSLWSFGQVGEQYF. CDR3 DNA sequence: TGTGCCAGCAGCTTATGGTCCTTCGGACAGGTGGGCGAGCAGTACTTC.

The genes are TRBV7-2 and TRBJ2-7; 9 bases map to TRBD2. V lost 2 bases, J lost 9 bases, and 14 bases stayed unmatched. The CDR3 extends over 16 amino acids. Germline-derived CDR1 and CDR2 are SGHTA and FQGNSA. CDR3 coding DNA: TGTGCCAGCAGCTTATCCCGCGGGAGGGCCGCATCGGGGCAGTACTTC. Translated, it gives CASSLSRGRAASGQYF.

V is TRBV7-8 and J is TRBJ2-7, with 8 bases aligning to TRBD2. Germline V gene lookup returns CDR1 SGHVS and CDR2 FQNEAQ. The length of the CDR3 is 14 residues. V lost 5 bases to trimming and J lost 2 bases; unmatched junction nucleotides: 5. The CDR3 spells CASSVVAGTYEQYF. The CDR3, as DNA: TGTGCCAGCAGCGTAGTAGCGGGGACCTACGAGCAGTACTTC. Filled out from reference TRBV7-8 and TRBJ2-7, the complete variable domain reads GAGVSQSPRYKVAKRGQDVALRCDPISGHVSLFWYQQALGQGPEFLTYFQNEAQLDKSGLPSDRFFAERPEGSVSTLKIQRTQQEDSAVYLCASSVVAGTYEQYFGPGTRLTVT.

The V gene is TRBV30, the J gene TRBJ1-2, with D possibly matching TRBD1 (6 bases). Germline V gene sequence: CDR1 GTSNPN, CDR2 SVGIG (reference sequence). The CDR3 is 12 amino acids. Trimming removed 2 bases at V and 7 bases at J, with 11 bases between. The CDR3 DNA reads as TGTGCCTGGAGTTTCGGGACACTTGGCTACACCTTC. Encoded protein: CAWSFGTLGYTF.

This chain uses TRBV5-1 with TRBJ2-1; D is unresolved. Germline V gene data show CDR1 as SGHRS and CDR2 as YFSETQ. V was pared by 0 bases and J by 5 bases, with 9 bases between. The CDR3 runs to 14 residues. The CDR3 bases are TGCGCCAGCAGCTTGGAGGGTCTCGACAATGAGCAGTTCTTC. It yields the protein CASSLEGLDNEQFF.

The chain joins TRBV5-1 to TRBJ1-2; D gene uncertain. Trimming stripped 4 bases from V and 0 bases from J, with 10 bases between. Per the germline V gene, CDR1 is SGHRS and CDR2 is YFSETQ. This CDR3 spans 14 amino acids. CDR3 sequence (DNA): TGCGCCAGCAGCAACGGTTTAGCTAACTATGGCTACACCTTC. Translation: CASSNGLANYGYTF. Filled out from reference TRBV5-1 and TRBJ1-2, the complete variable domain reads KAGVTQTPRYLIKTRGQQVTLSCSPISGHRSVSWYQQTPGQGLQFLFEYFSETQRNKGNFPGRFSGRQFSNSRSEMNVSTLELGDSALYLCASSNGLANYGYTFGSGTRLTVV.

CDR3 sequence reads: CASTMTGLGGELFF. The CDR3, as DNA: TGTGCCAGTACGATGACGGGGCTCGGCGGGGAGCTGTTTTTT. The genes are TRBV6-6 and TRBJ2-2; the D gene could be TRBD1 or TRBD2 (5 bases each). This CDR3 is built from 14 residues. Trimming pared 9 bases from V and 7 bases from J, leaving 18 bases between. CDR1 MNHNY and CDR2 SVGAGI come from the germline V gene (reference sequence).

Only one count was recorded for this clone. In DNA form, the CDR3 reads TGTGCCAGCAGTGAAGAGATTAGTTGGATTCAGTACTTC. This sequence encodes CASSEEISWIQYF. The chain employs TRBV2 and TRBJ2-4; D is unclear. Germline assignment: CDR1 SNHLY and CDR2 FYNNEI. This CDR3 spans 13 amino acids. Deletions cut 1 base from V and 10 bases from J, with 11 bases between. The full variable domain, in which reference TRBV2 and TRBJ2-4 provide the parts outside the CDR3, is EPEVTQTPSHQVTQMGQEVILRCVPISNHLYFYWYRQILGQKVEFLVSFYNNEISEKSEIFDDQFSVERPDGSNFTLKIRSTKLEDSAMYFCASSEEISWIQYFGAGTRLSVL.

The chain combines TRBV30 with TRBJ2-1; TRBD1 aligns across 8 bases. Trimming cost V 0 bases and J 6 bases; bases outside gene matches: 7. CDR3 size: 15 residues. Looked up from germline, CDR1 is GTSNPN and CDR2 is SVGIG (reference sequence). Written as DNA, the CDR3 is TGTGCCTGGAGTGTGGGTCAGGGGGCACCCAATGAGCAGTTCTTC. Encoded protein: CAWSVGQGAPNEQFF.

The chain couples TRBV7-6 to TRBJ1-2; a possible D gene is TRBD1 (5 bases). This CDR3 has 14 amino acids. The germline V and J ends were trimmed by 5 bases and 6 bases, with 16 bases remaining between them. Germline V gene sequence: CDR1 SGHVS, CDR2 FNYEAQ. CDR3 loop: CASSPNPRVDGYTF. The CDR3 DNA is TGTGCCAGCAGCCCAAATCCCAGGGTCGATGGCTACACCTTC.

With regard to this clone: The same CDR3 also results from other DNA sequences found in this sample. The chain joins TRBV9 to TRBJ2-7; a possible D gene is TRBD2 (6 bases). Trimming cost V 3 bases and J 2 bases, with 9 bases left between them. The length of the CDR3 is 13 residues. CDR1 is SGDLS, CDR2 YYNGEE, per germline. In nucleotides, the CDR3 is TGTGCCAGCAGCGCGGGACTTACCTACGAGCAGTACTTC. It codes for CASSAGLTYEQYF.

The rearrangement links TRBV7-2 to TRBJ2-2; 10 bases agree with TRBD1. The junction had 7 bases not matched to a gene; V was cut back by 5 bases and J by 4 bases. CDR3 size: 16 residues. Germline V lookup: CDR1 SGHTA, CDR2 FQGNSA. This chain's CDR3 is CASSTTGTGVTGELFF. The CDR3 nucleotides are TGTGCCAGCAGCACAACCGGGACAGGGGTCACCGGGGAGCTGTTTTTT.

In DNA, the CDR3 is TGTGCCAGCAGACCTACTAGCGGGTATTACAATGAGCAGTTCTTC. It translates to CASRPTSGYYNEQFF. The chain joins TRBV6-1 to TRBJ2-1, with TRBD2 matching over 9 bases. V dropped 6 bases and J dropped 4; count of bases not matched to a gene: 7. CDR3 size: 15 residues. Germline V gene lookup returns CDR1 MNHNS and CDR2 SASEGT.

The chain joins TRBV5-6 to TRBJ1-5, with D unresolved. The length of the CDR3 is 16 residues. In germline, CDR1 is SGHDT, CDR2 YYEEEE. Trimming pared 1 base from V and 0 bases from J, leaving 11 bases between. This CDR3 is CASSLKTDYSNQPQHF. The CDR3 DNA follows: TGTGCCAGCAGCTTGAAGACTGATTATAGCAATCAGCCCCAGCATTTT.

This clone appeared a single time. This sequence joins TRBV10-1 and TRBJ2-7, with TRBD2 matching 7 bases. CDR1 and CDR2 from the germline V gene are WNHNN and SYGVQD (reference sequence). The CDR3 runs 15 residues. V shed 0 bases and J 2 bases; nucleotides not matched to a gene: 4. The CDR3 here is CASSESLAGAYEQYF. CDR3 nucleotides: TGCGCCAGCAGTGAGTCGCTCGCGGGAGCCTACGAGCAGTACTTC.

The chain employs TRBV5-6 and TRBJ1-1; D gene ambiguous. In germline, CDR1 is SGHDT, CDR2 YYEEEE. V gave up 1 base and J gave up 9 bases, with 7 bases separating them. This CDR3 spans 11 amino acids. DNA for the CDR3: TGTGCCAGCAGCTTGAGAGGGAAAGCTTTCTTT. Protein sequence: CASSLRGKAFF.

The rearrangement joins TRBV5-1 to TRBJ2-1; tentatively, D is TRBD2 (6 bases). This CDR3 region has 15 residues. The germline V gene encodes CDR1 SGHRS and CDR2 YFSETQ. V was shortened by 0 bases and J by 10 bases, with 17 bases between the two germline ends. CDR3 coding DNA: TGCGCCAGCAGCTTGGATCACCCAGCGGCGGGGGAGCAGTTCTTC. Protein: CASSLDHPAAGEQFF.

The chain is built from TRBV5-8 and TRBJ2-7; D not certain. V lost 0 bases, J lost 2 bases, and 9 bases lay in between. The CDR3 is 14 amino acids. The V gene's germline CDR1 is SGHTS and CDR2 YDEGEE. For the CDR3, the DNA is TGTGCCAGCAGCTTGGGGATGCGAACCTACGAGCAGTACTTC. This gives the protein CASSLGMRTYEQYF.

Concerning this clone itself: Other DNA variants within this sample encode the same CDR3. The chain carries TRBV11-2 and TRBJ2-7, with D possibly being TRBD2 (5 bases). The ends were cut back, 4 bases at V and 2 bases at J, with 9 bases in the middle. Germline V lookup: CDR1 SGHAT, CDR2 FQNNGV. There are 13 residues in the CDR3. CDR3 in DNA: TGTGCCAGCAGCTCATCCGGGACCTACGAGCAGTACTTC. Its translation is CASSSSGTYEQYF. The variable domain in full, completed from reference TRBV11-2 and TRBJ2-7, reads EAGVAQSPRYKIIEKRQSVAFWCNPISGHATLYWYQQILGQGPKLLIQFQNNGVVDDSQLPKDRFSAERLKGVDSTLKIQPAKLEDSAVYLCASSSSGTYEQYFGPGTRLTVT.

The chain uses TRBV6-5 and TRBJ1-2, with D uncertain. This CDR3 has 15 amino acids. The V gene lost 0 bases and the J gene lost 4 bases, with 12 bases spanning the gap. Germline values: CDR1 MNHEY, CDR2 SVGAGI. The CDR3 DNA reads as TGTGCCAGCAGTTACTCGTCCGGAGAGCCCTATGGCTACACCTTC. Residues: CASSYSSGEPYGYTF.

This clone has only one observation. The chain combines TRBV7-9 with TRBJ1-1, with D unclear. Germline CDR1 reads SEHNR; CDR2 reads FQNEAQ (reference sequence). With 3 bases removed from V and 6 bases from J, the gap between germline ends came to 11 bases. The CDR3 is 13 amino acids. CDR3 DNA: TGTGCCAGCAGCTTGGACGCGGGGTCTGAAGCTTTCTTT. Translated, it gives CASSLDAGSEAFF.

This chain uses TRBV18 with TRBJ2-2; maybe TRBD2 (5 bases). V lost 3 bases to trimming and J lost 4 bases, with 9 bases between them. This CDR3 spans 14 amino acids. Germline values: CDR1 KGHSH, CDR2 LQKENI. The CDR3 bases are TGTGCCAGCTCACCCCGTGGGAGCACCGGGGAGCTGTTTTTT. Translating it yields CASSPRGSTGELFF.

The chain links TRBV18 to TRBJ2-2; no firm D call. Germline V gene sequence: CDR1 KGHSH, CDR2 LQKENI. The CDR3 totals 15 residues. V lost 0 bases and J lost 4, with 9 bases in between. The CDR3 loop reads CASSPPLGFTGELFF. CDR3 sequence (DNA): TGTGCCAGCTCACCACCGCTAGGATTCACCGGGGAGCTGTTTTTT.

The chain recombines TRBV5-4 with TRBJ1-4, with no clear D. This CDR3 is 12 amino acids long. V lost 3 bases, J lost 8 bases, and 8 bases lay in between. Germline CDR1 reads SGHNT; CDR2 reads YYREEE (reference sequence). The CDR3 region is CASSYSKEKLFF. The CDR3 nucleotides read TGTGCCAGCAGCTACTCGAAGGAAAAACTGTTTTTT.

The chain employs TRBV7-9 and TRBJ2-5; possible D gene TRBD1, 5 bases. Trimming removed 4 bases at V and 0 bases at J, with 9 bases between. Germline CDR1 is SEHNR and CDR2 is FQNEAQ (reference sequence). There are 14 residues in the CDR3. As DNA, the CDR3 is TGTGCCAGCAGCTCGACAGCGTACCAAGAGACCCAGTACTTC. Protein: CASSSTAYQETQYF.

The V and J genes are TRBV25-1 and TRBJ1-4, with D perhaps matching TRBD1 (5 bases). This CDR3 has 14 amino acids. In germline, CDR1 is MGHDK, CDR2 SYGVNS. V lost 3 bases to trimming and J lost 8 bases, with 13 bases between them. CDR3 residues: CASSEGRGEEKLFF. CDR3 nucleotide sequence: TGTGCCAGCAGTGAGGGTAGGGGCGAGGAAAAACTGTTTTTT. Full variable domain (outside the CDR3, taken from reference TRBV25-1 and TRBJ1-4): EADIYQTPRYLVIGTGKKITLECSQTMGHDKMYWYQQDPGMELHLIHYSYGVNSTEKGDLSSESTVSRIRTEHFPLTLESARPSHTSQYLCASSEGRGEEKLFFGSGTQLSVL.

The chain's CDR3 is CASRGQGAYIAFF. The CDR3 DNA reads TGTGCCAGCCGAGGACAGGGGGCGTATATAGCTTTCTTT. The rearrangement uses TRBV27 and TRBJ1-1; TRBD1 matches 11 bases. This CDR3 comprises 13 residues. Germline CDR1 and CDR2: MNHEY and SMNVEV (reference sequence). V gave up 8 bases and J gave up 10 bases; unmatched junction bases: 9.

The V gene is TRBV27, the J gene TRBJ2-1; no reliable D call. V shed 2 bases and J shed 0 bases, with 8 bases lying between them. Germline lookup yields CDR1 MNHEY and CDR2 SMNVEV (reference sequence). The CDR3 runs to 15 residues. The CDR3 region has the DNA TGTGCCAGCAGTTTAATATCCAGCTCCTACAATGAGCAGTTCTTC. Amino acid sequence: CASSLISSSYNEQFF.